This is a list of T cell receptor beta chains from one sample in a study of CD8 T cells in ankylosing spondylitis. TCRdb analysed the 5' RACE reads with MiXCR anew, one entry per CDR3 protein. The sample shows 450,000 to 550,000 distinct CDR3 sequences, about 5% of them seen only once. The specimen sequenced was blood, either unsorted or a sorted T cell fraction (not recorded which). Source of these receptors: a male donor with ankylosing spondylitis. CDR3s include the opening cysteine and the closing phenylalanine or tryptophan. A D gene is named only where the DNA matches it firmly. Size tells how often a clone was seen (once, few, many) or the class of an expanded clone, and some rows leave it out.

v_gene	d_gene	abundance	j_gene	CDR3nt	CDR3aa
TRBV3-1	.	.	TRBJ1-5	TGTGCCAGCAGCGGTAGACCGGATAGCAATCAGCCCCAGCATTTT	CASSGRPDSNQPQHF
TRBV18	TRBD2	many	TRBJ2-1	TGTGCCAGCTCACCATCGCTAGCGGAATACAATGAGCAGTTCTTC	CASSPSLAEYNEQFF
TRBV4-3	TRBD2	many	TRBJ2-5	TGCGCCAGCAGCCAAGGTCTAGCGGGAACAGTGACCCAGTACTTC	CASSQGLAGTVTQYF
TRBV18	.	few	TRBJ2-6	TGTGCCAGCTCACCACCCGGGTTGGGGGCCAACGTCCTGACTTTC	CASSPPGLGANVLTF
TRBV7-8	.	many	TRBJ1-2	TGTGCCAGCAGCTTGTCAGTTCTGGATGGCTATGGCTACACCTTC	CASSLSVLDGYGYTF
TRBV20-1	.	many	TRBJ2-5	TGCAGTGCTAGATCCATGCAAGAGACCCAGTACTTC	CSARSMQETQYF
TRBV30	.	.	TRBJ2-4	TGTGCCTGGAGTGTACGCAAAAACATTCAGTACTTC	CAWSVRKNIQYF
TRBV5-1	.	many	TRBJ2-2	TGCGCCAGCAGCTTGAGGTGGAACACCGGGGAGCTGTTTTTT	CASSLRWNTGELFF
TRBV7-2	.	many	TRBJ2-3	TGTGCCAGCAGCCCCCGGACCCTTGAGGGTGATACGCAGTATTTT	CASSPRTLEGDTQYF
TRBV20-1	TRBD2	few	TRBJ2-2	TGCAGTGCTGTAGCGGGGGGAACCGGGGAGCTGTTTTTT	CSAVAGGTGELFF
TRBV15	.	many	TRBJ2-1	TGTGCCACCAGCAGAGCGGGGGGCGTTATCAATGAGCAGTTCTTC	CATSRAGGVINEQFF
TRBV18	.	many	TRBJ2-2	TGTGCCAGCTCACCATCGGGACGCGGCTCTATCGGGGAGCTGTTTTTT	CASSPSGRGSIGELFF
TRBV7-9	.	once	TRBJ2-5	TGTGCCAGCATTAGGGGGGCGGAAGAGACCCAGTACTTC	CASIRGAEETQYF
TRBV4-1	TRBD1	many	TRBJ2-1	TGCGCCAGCAGCCAGCGCGGGGGACAGGGGGGATACAATGAGCAGTTCTTC	CASSQRGGQGGYNEQFF
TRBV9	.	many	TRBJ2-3	TGTGCCAGCAGCGTACGCGGGGATACGCAGTATTTT	CASSVRGDTQYF
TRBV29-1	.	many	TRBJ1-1	TGCAGCGTTGAACAGGGGAACACTGAAGCTTTCTTT	CSVEQGNTEAFF
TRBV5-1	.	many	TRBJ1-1	TGCGCCAGCTCACTAGGGCCGGTCACTGAAGCTTTCTTT	CASSLGPVTEAFF
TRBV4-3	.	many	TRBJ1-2	TGCGCCAGCAGCCCCCTTCTGGAGGGAGACTATGGCTACACCTTC	CASSPLLEGDYGYTF
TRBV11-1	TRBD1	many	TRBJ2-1	TGTGCCAGCAGGTTCCGAGGAGATACCCAGACAGGGAACAATGAGCAGTTCTTC	CASRFRGDTQTGNNEQFF
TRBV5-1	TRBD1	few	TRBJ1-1	TGCGCCAGCAGCTTGTTTGGGACAGGCGGAGACAACACTGAAGCTTTCTTT	CASSLFGTGGDNTEAFF
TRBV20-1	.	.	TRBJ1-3	TGCAGTGCTAGCGTTAACAGGGATGGAAACACCATATATTTT	CSASVNRDGNTIYF
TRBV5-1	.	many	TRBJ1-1	TGCGCCAGCAGCACTACCTTTGCGGTTTCGACTGAAGCTTTCTTT	CASSTTFAVSTEAFF
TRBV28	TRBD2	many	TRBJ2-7	TGTGCCAGCAGCTCCCTAGCTAGCGGGAGGTCCCACGAGCAGTACTTC	CASSSLASGRSHEQYF
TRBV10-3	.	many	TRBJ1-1	TGTGCCATCAGGGATGGGGACCTATTGCCTAGAGCTTTCTTT	CAIRDGDLLPRAFF
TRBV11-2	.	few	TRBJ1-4	TGTGCCAGCAGCCGTTTGACGGGGGGGGTTGAAAAACTGTTTTTT	CASSRLTGGVEKLFF
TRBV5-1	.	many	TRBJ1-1	TGCGCCAGCAGCTTGTATGGGGCGAACACTGAAGCTTTCTTT	CASSLYGANTEAFF
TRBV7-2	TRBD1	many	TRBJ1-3	TGTGCCAGCAGCTTAGTCGGGACAGCCGCTTGGTTT	CASSLVGTAAWF
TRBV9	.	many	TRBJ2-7	TGTGCCAGCAGCGTAGGAGGTGGACGTTCCTACGAGCAGTACTTC	CASSVGGGRSYEQYF
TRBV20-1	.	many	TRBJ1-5	TGCAGTGCTAGCGGGGGGGGCGGAGGCAATCAGCCCCAGCATTTT	CSASGGGGGNQPQHF
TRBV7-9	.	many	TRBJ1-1	TGTGCCAGCAGTTCCCAGTTTAACACTGAAGCTTTCTTT	CASSSQFNTEAFF
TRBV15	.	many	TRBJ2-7	TGTGCCACCAGCAGAGACCCGGGCCGGAGCTTCTCCTACGAGCAGTACTTC	CATSRDPGRSFSYEQYF
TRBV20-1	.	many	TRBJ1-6	TGCAGTGCTAGAGATCCCAGCCAGGGTGGTAATTCACCCCTCCACTTT	CSARDPSQGGNSPLHF
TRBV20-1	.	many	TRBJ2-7	TGCAGTGCGTGGGGAACCGGGACCCCAGGAAGCGAGCAGTACTTC	CSAWGTGTPGSEQYF
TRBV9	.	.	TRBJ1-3	TGTGCCAGCAGCGTAGAGGGCAGGGTGGGAAACACCATATATTTT	CASSVEGRVGNTIYF
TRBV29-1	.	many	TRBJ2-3	TGCAGCGTTGAAACAGGTACAGATACGCAGTATTTT	CSVETGTDTQYF
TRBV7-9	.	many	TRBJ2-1	TGTGCCAGCAGCTTCGACAGGTTCACACAGTTCTTC	CASSFDRFTQFF
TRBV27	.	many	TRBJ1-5	TGTGCCAGCAGTTTCGTCAGCAATCAGCCCCAGCATTTT	CASSFVSNQPQHF
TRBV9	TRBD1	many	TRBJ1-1	TGTGCCAGCAGCGTCGACAGGGGAAGGTTAGTGACTACTGAAGCTTTCTTT	CASSVDRGRLVTTEAFF
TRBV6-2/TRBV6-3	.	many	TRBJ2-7	TGTGCCAGCAGTTACAAGGGGACTCGCTACGAGCAGTACTTC	CASSYKGTRYEQYF
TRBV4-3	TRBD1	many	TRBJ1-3	TGCGCCAGCAGCCAACTTGAGGGGGCATCTGGAAACACCATATATTTT	CASSQLEGASGNTIYF
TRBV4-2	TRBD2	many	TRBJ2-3	TGTGCCAGCAGCCAAGAACGGGCGGGAGTATATACAGATACGCAGTATTTT	CASSQERAGVYTDTQYF
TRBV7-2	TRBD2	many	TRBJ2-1	TGTGCCAGCAGAGTTACTAGCGGGGGGTACAATGAGCAGTTCTTC	CASRVTSGGYNEQFF
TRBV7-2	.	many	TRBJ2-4	TGTGCCAGCAGCTTAGCAGGGTTTGGAAACATTCAGTACTTC	CASSLAGFGNIQYF
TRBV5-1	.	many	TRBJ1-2	TGCGCCAGCAGCTCAGACGGATACCTTAACTATGGCTACACCTTC	CASSSDGYLNYGYTF
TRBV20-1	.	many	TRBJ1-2	TGCAGTGCTAGACTACACCTTGGGGGGAAAGGCTACACCTTC	CSARLHLGGKGYTF